The 27 T cell receptor beta chains in this list originate from one sample, sequenced in a study of T cell repertoires in cytomegalovirus infection. MiXCR, applied by TCRdb to the reads, yields one record per CDR3 protein. The sample contains 45,000 to 65,000 distinct CDR3 sequences, less than 20% of which appear only once. For these TCRs, the target antigens are not known. The sample was CD8+ T cells from cultured PBMCs, taken from culture after CMV antigen stimulation. The source of these receptors is a human donor in good health (CMV status not recorded). Some clones in this sample may be carry-over from other donors' samples.

This clonotype was picked up a small number of times. The chain couples TRBV6-1 to TRBJ1-1; D is unresolved. The CDR3 consists of 12 residues. V gave up 6 bases and J gave up 1 base, with 6 bases separating them. The germline V gene encodes CDR1 MNHNS and CDR2 SASEGT. Written as DNA, the CDR3 is TGTGCCAGCAGACCGAAGAACACTGAAGCTTTCTTT. Amino acids: CASRPKNTEAFF.

This clonotype occurred a few times. This chain links TRBV6-2 or TRBV6-3 with TRBJ1-1; no reliable D call. The V gene's germline CDR1 is MNHEY and CDR2 SVGEGT. The CDR3 covers 14 residues. V gave up 7 bases and J gave up 4 bases, with 16 bases separating them. This CDR3 reads CASTLTAASTEAFF. CDR3 nucleotide sequence: TGTGCCAGCACTCTTACGGCCGCTAGCACTGAAGCTTTCTTT.

The V gene is TRBV7-2, the J gene TRBJ1-1; D is ambiguous. Germline CDR1 SGHTA, CDR2 FQGNSA. The CDR3 covers 13 residues. Trimming removed 3 bases from V and 1 base from J, with 6 bases in between. The DNA of the CDR3 is TGTGCCAGCAGCTTTAAGGGGAACACTGAAGCTTTCTTT. It translates to CASSFKGNTEAFF.

The genes are TRBV11-1 and TRBJ1-1; 7 bases are a match to TRBD1. The germline V gene has CDR1 SGHAT and CDR2 FQDESV (reference sequence). There are 15 residues in the CDR3. V trimming: 3 bases; J trimming: 1 base; junction bases outside the gene matches: 5. The CDR3 DNA sequence: TGTGCCAGCAGCTTTGACAGACAGGGGAACACTGAAGCTTTCTTT. Translated, it gives CASSFDRQGNTEAFF.

This chain uses TRBV29-1 with TRBJ2-7, with D perhaps TRBD1 (5 bases). This CDR3 contains 15 residues. The V gene's germline CDR1 is SQVTM and CDR2 ANQGSEA. The V end lost 6 bases, the J end lost 1 base, and 19 bases lay between the germline ends. CDR3 DNA sequence: TGCAGCGTCCTTATTGGGGCCTCCAGTTCCTACGAGCAGTACTTC. Translated, it gives CSVLIGASSSYEQYF.

This clonotype was picked up a small number of times. The rearrangement joins TRBV6-5 to TRBJ2-3; TRBD1 matches at 7 bases. V lost 7 bases to trimming and J lost 4 bases; unmatched junction nucleotides: 20. The CDR3 is 18 residues long. Germline CDR1 and CDR2: MNHEY and SVGAGI. As DNA, the CDR3 is TGTGCCAGCAAAGACGGACAGGCCCCGTTCGAGAGCGCAGATACGCAGTATTTT. Translation gives CASKDGQAPFESADTQYF.

This sequence joins TRBV12-3 or TRBV12-4 and TRBJ2-1; D is perhaps TRBD1 or TRBD2 (7 bases each). This CDR3 is built from 14 residues. Trimming left V 5 bases short and J 9 bases short, with 17 bases between. This chain's CDR3 is CASSPTGEGVEQFF. In DNA form, the CDR3 reads TGTGCCAGCAGTCCCACAGGGGAGGGTGTTGAGCAGTTCTTC.

This clonotype was counted only a few times. The chain is built from TRBV2 and TRBJ1-6; D is undetermined. The length of the CDR3 is 16 residues. Between the trimmed V and J ends, which lost 4 bases and 2 bases, there was a span of 12 bases. Germline V lookup: CDR1 SNHLY, CDR2 FYNNEI. DNA of the CDR3: TGTGCCAGCAGTGGACCAGTCAGCGCCTATAATTCACCCCTCCACTTT. It specifies CASSGPVSAYNSPLHF.

Turning to this clonotype: A junction boundary mismatches the germline segment, possibly from a read error. The chain combines TRBV12-3 or TRBV12-4 with TRBJ2-5; 12 bases fit TRBD2. CDR3 length: 16 residues. Here the CDR3 reads CASSLASGGAGETQYF. CDR3 DNA: TGTGCCAGCAGTCTAGCTAGCGGGGGGGCCGGGGAGACCCAGTACTTC.

V usage is TRBV4-1 and J usage is TRBJ2-7; D is ambiguous. With 3 bases removed from V and 2 bases from J, the gap between germline ends came to 14 bases. This CDR3 spans 15 amino acids. CDR1 and CDR2 from the germline V gene are MGHRA and YSYEKL. DNA of the CDR3: TGCGCCAGCAGCCAGGCGTTTAGCACCCCCTACGAGCAGTACTTC. It encodes CASSQAFSTPYEQYF.

The table lists this clonotype with a few counts. This CDR3 reads CASSLVLGLDSRGTQYF. The CDR3 DNA reads as TGTGCCAGCAGCTTAGTCCTAGGATTGGATTCCCGGGGGACCCAGTACTTC. The chain couples TRBV7-2 to TRBJ2-5, with TRBD2 as a possible D gene (5 bases). This CDR3 region has 17 residues. Trimming took 1 base from V and 7 from J, leaving 22 bases between them. The germline V gene has CDR1 SGHTA and CDR2 FQGNSA.

The J gene is TRBJ1-4, the V gene TRBV7-3, with D possibly TRBD1 on 5 matching bases. This CDR3 contains 19 residues. Germline CDR1 and CDR2: SGHTA and FQGTGA. The V gene lost 2 bases and the J gene lost 1 base, with 20 bases spanning the gap. In nucleotides, the CDR3 is TGTGCCAGCAGCTTACGGGGCAGGGTCGGGCGAGTAACTAATGAAAAACTGTTTTTT. It encodes CASSLRGRVGRVTNEKLFF.

This clonotype was detected only a few times. The chain is built from TRBV10-3 and TRBJ1-5, with unresolved D. The CDR3 is 15 residues long. CDR1 is ENHRY and CDR2 is SYGVKD in the germline V gene. Between the trimmed V and J ends, which lost 0 bases and 0 bases, there was a span of 6 bases. The CDR3 reads CAISESSDSNQPQHF. The CDR3 DNA is TGTGCCATCAGTGAGTCGAGCGATAGCAATCAGCCCCAGCATTTT.

There are a few counts of this clonotype. This chain links TRBV2 with TRBJ1-2, with 10 positions matching TRBD1. The CDR3 consists of 17 residues. Trimming cost V 2 bases and J 3 bases; bases outside gene matches: 9. Germline V CDR1 and CDR2: SNHLY, FYNNEI. CDR3 sequence reads: CASSEHRQGAADYGYTF. DNA of the CDR3: TGTGCCAGCAGTGAACACCGACAGGGGGCGGCAGACTATGGCTACACCTTC. Full variable domain (missing parts from reference TRBV2 and TRBJ1-2): EPEVTQTPSHQVTQMGQEVILRCVPISNHLYFYWYRQILGQKVEFLVSFYNNEISEKSEIFDDQFSVERPDGSNFTLKIRSTKLEDSAMYFCASSEHRQGAADYGYTFGSGTRLTVV.

The rearrangement joins TRBV4-1 to TRBJ1-1; D not resolved. The V end was cut by 0 bases, the J end by 1 base, with 9 bases between. The CDR3 runs 15 residues. Per germline, CDR1 MGHRA and CDR2 YSYEKL. The CDR3 coding sequence is TGCGCCAGCAGCCAAGATATAATAGGGAACACTGAAGCTTTCTTT. Its translation: CASSQDIIGNTEAFF.

The sample holds a few counts of this clonotype. This rearrangement joins TRBV19 to TRBJ2-5, with TRBD1 matching 7 bases. Unmatched junction bases numbered 6, after V lost 4 bases and J lost 4 bases. The CDR3 has 14 residues. Germline-derived CDR1 and CDR2 are LNHDA and SQIVND (reference sequence). CDR3 DNA: TGTGCCAGTAGTAACGACAGGGTGGCAGAGACCCAGTACTTC. Amino acids: CASSNDRVAETQYF.

The genes are TRBV15 and TRBJ2-3; 7 nucleotides line up with TRBD2. The CDR3 extends over 17 amino acids. V dropped 0 bases and J dropped 2; count of bases not matched to a gene: 8. Per germline, CDR1 LNHNV and CDR2 YYDKDF (reference sequence). CDR3 loop: CATSREGVGGTTDTQYF. CDR3 nucleotide sequence: TGTGCCACCAGCAGAGAAGGGGTCGGGGGGACCACAGATACGCAGTATTTT.

This clonotype appeared a few times. V usage is TRBV28 and J usage is TRBJ1-1, with 7 bases matching TRBD1. The ends lost 3 bases at V and 11 bases at J; junction bases unmatched: 6. This CDR3 comprises 12 residues. Germline V gene data show CDR1 as MDHEN and CDR2 as SYDVKM. In DNA form, the CDR3 reads TGTGCCAGCAGTTTGGGTTTGACAGGGGCTTTCTTT. This gives the protein CASSLGLTGAFF.

The J gene is TRBJ1-1, the V gene TRBV7-2; perhaps TRBD1 as D (5 bases). This CDR3 region has 15 residues. The V and J ends lost 5 bases and 0 bases respectively, with 13 bases between them. Germline V CDR1 and CDR2: SGHTA, FQGNSA. The CDR3 protein is CASSPGDSLNTEAFF. The DNA for the CDR3 is TGTGCCAGCAGCCCCGGGGACTCACTGAACACTGAAGCTTTCTTT.

J is TRBJ1-2 and V is TRBV4-3; maybe TRBD1 (5 bases). Germline CDR1 and CDR2: LGHNA and YSLEER. This CDR3 has 13 residues. V gave up 6 bases and J gave up 7 bases, with 15 bases separating them. The CDR3 spells CASSTGYPGGYTF. The CDR3 nucleotides are TGCGCCAGCAGTACAGGATACCCGGGTGGCTACACCTTC.

This clonotype has a handful of counts. This chain joins TRBV6-5 and TRBJ1-1, with 7 bases aligning to TRBD1. The CDR3 runs to 17 residues. The V gene's germline CDR1 is MNHEY and CDR2 SVGAGI. Trimming took 6 bases from V and 0 from J; bases not matched to a gene: 13. As DNA, the CDR3 is TGTGCCAGCAGACCACTACGAGTGGACAGGCTGAACACTGAAGCTTTCTTT. Residues: CASRPLRVDRLNTEAFF.

V gene TRBV7-6 combines with J gene TRBJ2-3, with TRBD2 matching over 8 bases. Germline loops: CDR1 SGHVS, CDR2 FNYEAQ. CDR3 size: 16 residues. V shed 0 bases, J shed 6 bases, and the junction held 8 bases outside the gene matches. The CDR3 bases are TGTGCCAGCAGCTTAGCGGTCGGGGGGGCCCGGGATACGCAGTATTTT. Protein sequence: CASSLAVGGARDTQYF.

This clonotype showed up just a few times. The chain couples TRBV29-1 to TRBJ2-5, with TRBD2 identical over 8 bases. Germline assignment: CDR1 SQVTM and CDR2 ANQGSEA. The J segment lost 4 bases and the V segment lost 0 bases, leaving 7 bases of the junction unmatched. The CDR3 sequence is 15 residues long. CDR3 sequence: CSVEDVAGFVETQYF. As DNA, the CDR3 is TGCAGCGTTGAAGATGTAGCGGGGTTCGTAGAGACCCAGTACTTC.

V gene TRBV6-8 combines with J gene TRBJ1-1, with D possibly being TRBD1 (5 bases). Germline lookup yields CDR1 MNHGY and CDR2 SAAAGT. Trimming took 2 bases from V and 3 from J, leaving 10 bases between them. The CDR3 loop spans 14 amino acids. The CDR3 region has the DNA TGTGCCAGCAGTTACGGGTGGGGGGACACTGAAGCTTTCTTT. It translates to CASSYGWGDTEAFF.

This clonotype was seen more than once but under ten times. The chain is built from TRBV5-6 and TRBJ1-3, with 12 bases that match TRBD1. CDR1 is SGHDT, CDR2 YYEEEE, per germline. This CDR3 contains 17 residues. V shed 4 bases and J 1 base; nucleotides not matched to a gene: 6. CDR3 amino acids: CASSPSGQGASGNTIYF. CDR3 in DNA: TGTGCCAGCAGCCCCTCGGGACAGGGGGCTTCTGGAAACACCATATATTTT. The whole variable domain, remainder taken from reference TRBV5-6 and TRBJ1-3, is DAGVTQSPTHLIKTRGQQVTLRCSPKSGHDTVSWYQQALGQGPQFIFQYYEEEERQRGNFPDRFSGHQFPNYSSELNVNALLLGDSALYLCASSPSGQGASGNTIYFGEGSWLTVV.

In its sample, this clonotype was seen a few times. This sequence joins TRBV7-8 and TRBJ2-1, with a possible D match to TRBD1 (5 bases). CDR3 size: 17 residues. From germline, CDR1 is SGHVS and CDR2 FQNEAQ. With 1 base removed from V and 5 bases from J, the gap between germline ends came to 18 bases. CDR3 DNA sequence: TGTGCCAGCAGCTTAGAGGCCGGAAGGGGCCATCACAATGAGCAGTTCTTC. Amino acid sequence: CASSLEAGRGHHNEQFF.

This clonotype was seen many times. The chain couples TRBV12-3 or TRBV12-4 to TRBJ1-5, with D unclear. The CDR3 is made up of 14 amino acids. Trimming took 3 bases from V and 1 from J, leaving 7 bases between them. The CDR3 nucleotides read TGTGCCAGCAGTTTGGCGTCGAGCAATCAGCCCCAGCATTTT. Residues: CASSLASSNQPQHF.